The entry below describes one TCR beta chain. This clonotype is classified as large (0.1 to 1%). The specificity of this receptor is unknown. There are no base qualities to consult, and no much larger clone falls within one base. This specimen comes from a study of T cell repertoires in aging, cancer and after chemotherapy (dated by TCRdb to between 2017 and 2020). Concerning the study at large: Donors spanned six age groups from 30 or younger to 70 or older, with at least three individuals per group. In the solid tumor group, the paired samples taken before and after chemotherapy came from brain tumor (glioblastoma) patients given temozolomide-based therapy. In total, the full dataset held approximately 8.4 million TCR reads. The study profiled peripheral blood TCR beta repertoires from healthy donors and cancer patients to examine immunoaging and T cell reconstitution after chemotherapy. Alongside 95 healthy donors serving as a reference group, the cohort included roughly 220 cancer patients, of whom around 91 had hematological cancers and 120 to 130 had solid cancers.

The CDR3, from cysteine to phenylalanine, totals 16 residues. Only the CDR3 DNA stays, 48 bases, in frame from base 1. CDR1 and CDR2, per the germline V gene, are SGHVS and FNYEAQ. V has 5 bases trimmed and J has 2 bases trimmed; junction bases matching no gene number 4. What the work shows at the level of the full study, not this receptor alone: In both cancer cohorts, the median generation probability rose over the chemotherapy interval, which suggests that the repertoire was reconstituted through rebound thymic output. The authors noted that the repertoire data do not allow conclusions about immunological memory after chemotherapy. In healthy donors, the decline in TCR diversity with age was mainly due to loss of richness, whereas in cancer patients loss of evenness also played a role. Compared with age-matched healthy donors, untreated patients with either hematological or solid cancers had significantly lower TCR diversity in the blood along with higher clonality.

Multiplex touch-down PCR with a mixed TRB-A/B primer pool was used to amplify rearranged TRB sequences covering the V, D and J segments. Two consecutive PCR reactions with Phusion HS II polymerase added Illumina adapters and sample indices to the amplicons. After gel purification with the NucleoSpin Gel and PCR Clean-up kit, the amplicons were checked using Qubit and an Agilent 2100 Bioanalyzer. The libraries were sequenced on an Illumina MiSeq with 600-cycle, single-indexed, paired-end runs. The study's processing was this. Processing of the TRB sequences was carried out with MiXCR versions 2.12 and 3.0.5. Each unique CDR3 nucleotide sequence was treated as one clone, and only productive sequences with two or more reads were kept. Shannon diversity, evenness, clonality (one minus evenness), and alpha-parameterized diversity profiles from alpha 0 to 5 were included as repertoire metrics. Generation probabilities of clones in paired pre- and post-chemotherapy samples were computed with the IGoR algorithm. Using fastp trimming at Q25 and MiXCR clonotype assembly, TCRdb reanalyzed the public sequencing data and kept in-frame beta chains. CDR3 protein duplicates are merged, each entry listing the most common genes and DNA. These V and J calls derive from TCRdb rather than the authors' analysis. The sample records around 2,000 distinct CDR3 sequences, roughly 19% of which are singletons. 4% to 6% of the sample is taken by the ten largest.

Instead of sorted cells or RNA, genomic DNA extracted from peripheral blood served as the source for amplifying TCR beta rearrangements. The rearrangement combines TRBV7-6 with TRBJ2-2; TRBD2 fits 11 bases in the junction. This receptor was taken from a human donor with a solid tumor. Sequenced sample: blood. The DNA sequence is as follows: TGTGCCAGCAGCGCGGGACTAGCGGACAACACCGGGGAGCTGTTTTTT. Its amino acids are CASSAGLADNTGELFF.